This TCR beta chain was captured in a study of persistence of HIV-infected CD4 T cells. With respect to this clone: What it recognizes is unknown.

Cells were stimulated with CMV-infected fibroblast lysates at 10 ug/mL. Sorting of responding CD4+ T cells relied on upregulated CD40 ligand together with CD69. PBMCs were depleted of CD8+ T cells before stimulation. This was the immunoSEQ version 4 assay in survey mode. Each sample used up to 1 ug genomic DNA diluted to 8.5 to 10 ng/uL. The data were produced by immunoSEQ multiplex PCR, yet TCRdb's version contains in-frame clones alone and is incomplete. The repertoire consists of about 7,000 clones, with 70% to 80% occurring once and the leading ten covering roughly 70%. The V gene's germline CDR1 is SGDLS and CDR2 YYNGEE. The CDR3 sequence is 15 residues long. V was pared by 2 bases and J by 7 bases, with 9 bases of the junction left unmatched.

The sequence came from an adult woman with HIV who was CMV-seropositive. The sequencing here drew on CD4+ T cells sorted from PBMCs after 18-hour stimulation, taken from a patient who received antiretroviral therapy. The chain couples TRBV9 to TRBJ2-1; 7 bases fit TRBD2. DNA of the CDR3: TGTGCCAGCAGCGTCTCGGGCGGGGGTGCTAATGAGCAGTTCTTC. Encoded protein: CASSVSGGGANEQFF.